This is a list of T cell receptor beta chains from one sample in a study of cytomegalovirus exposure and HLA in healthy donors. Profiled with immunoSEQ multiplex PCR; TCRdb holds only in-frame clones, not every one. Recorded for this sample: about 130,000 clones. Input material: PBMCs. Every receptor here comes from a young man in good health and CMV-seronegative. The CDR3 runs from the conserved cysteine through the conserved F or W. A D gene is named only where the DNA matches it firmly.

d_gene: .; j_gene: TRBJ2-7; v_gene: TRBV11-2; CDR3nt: TGTGCCAGCAGCCGAGGCGGGGCCTCCCCCTACGAGCAGTACTTC; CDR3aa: CASSRGGASPYEQYF
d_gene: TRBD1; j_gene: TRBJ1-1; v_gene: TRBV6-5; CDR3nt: TGTGCCAGCAGTTACGGGACAGGGGATATGAACACTGAAGCTTTCTTT; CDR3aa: CASSYGTGDMNTEAFF
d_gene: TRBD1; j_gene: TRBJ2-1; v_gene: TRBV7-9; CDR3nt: TGTGCCAGCAGCTTATTTGGACAGGGGACGTACAATGAGCAGTTCTTC; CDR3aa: CASSLFGQGTYNEQFF
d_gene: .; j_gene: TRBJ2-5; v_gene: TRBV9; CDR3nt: TGTGCCAGCAGCGTAGGGTCTAGGTTTTGGGAGACCCAGTACTTC; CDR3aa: CASSVGSRFWETQYF
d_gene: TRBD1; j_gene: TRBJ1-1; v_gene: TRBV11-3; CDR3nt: TGTGCCAGCAGCTTAGGTGGGACAGGGGGCGTAGCTTTCTTT; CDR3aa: CASSLGGTGGVAFF
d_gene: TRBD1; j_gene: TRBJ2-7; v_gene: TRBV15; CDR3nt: TGTGCCACCAGCGCCCCCGGGACAGGCGATTCCTACGAGCAGTACTTC; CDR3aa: CATSAPGTGDSYEQYF
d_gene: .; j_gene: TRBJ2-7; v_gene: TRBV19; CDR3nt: TGTGCCAGTAGTATTGGCAGGGAGGCGGGCGAGCAGTACTTC; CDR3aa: CASSIGREAGEQYF
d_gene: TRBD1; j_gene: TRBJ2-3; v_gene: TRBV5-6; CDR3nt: TGTGCCAGCAGCCACCGACAGGGGAGGACAGATACGCAGTATTTT; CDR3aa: CASSHRQGRTDTQYF
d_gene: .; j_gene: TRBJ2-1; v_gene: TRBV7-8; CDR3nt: TGTGCCAGCAGCACCCTGTATAGGGGGAGCTCCTACAATGAGCAGTTCTTC; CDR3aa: CASSTLYRGSSYNEQFF
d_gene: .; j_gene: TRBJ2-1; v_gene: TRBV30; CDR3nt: TGTGCCTGGGAGCATGGCAGGGCCTACAATGAGCAGTTCTTC; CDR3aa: CAWEHGRAYNEQFF
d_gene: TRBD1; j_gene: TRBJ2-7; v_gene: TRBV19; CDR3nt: TGTGCCAGTAGTGCGACAGGGGCATACGAGCAGTACTTC; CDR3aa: CASSATGAYEQYF
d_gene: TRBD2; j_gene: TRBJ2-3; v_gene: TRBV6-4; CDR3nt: TGTGCCAGCAGTGTGGCGGGAGGCACAGATACGCAGTATTTT; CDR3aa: CASSVAGGTDTQYF
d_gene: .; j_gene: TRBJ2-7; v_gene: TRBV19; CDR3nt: TGTGCCAGTAGTATGGAGGTTAGTTCCTACGAGCAGTACTTC; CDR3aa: CASSMEVSSYEQYF
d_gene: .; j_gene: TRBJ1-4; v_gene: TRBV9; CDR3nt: TGTGCCAGCAGCGTAGGGGGGGACGGCAATGAAAAACTGTTTTTT; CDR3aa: CASSVGGDGNEKLFF
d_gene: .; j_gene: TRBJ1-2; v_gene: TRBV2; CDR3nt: TGTGCCAGCAGTGAATTGCGGGGAAATCCATGGGCCGGCGGCTACACCTTC; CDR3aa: CASSELRGNPWAGGYTF
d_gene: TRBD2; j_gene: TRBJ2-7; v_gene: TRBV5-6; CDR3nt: TGTGCCAGCAGCTTGAGGGGCGGGAGTAGAGAGCAGTACTTC; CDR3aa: CASSLRGGSREQYF
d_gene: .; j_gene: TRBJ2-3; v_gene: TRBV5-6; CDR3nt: TGTGCCAGCAGCTTTGCTAGCGTGGGGTTCGTGGCAGATACGCAGTATTTT; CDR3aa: CASSFASVGFVADTQYF
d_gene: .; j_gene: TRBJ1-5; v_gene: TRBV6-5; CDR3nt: TGTGCCAGCGCGGCGCAGGGAGGAAATCAGCCCCAGCATTTT; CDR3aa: CASAAQGGNQPQHF
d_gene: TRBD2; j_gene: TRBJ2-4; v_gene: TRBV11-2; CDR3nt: TGTGCCAGCAGCGCGCGTCTAGCGGAAAACATTCAGTACTTC; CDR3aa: CASSARLAENIQYF
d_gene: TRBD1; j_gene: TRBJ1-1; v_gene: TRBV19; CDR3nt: TGTGCCAGTACCCCCCGACAGGGTGGTCGGAACACTGAAGCTTTCTTT; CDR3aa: CASTPRQGGRNTEAFF
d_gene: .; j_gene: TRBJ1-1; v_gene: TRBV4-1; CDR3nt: TGCGCCAGCAGCCAAACACAGACCGGGGCTGAAGCTTTCTTT; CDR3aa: CASSQTQTGAEAFF
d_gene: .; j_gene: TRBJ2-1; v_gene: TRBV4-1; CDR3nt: TGCGCCAGCAGCCAAGAGTGGGAGGTGGTATACAATGAGCAGTTCTTC; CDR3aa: CASSQEWEVVYNEQFF
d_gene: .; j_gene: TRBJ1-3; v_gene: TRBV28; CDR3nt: TGTGCCAGCAGTCGGGGACTCGGAAACACCATATATTTT; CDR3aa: CASSRGLGNTIYF
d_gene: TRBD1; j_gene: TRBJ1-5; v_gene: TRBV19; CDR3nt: TGTGCCAGTAGTATGGGTACGGGACAGACTCTCTTTTACAATCAGCCCCAGCATTTT; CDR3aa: CASSMGTGQTLFYNQPQHF
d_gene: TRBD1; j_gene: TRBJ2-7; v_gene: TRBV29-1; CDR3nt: TGCAGCGTTGAAATAGTCCAGGGGACAGCGCAGTACTTC; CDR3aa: CSVEIVQGTAQYF
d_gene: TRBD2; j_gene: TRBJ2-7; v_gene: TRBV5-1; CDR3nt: TGCGCCAGCAGCTTGGGGGCTAGCGGAGCCTACGAGCAGTACTTC; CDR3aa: CASSLGASGAYEQYF
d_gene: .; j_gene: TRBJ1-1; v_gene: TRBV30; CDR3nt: TGTGCCTGGAGTGCCCCGGGGGGCACTGAAGCTTTCTTT; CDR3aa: CAWSAPGGTEAFF
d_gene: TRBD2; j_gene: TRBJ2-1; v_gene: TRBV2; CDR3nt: TGTGCCAGCAGCTCAAGGAGCGGGAGGGTGGGGAATGAGCAGTTCTTC; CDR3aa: CASSSRSGRVGNEQFF
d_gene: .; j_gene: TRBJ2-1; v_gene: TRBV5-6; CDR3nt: TGTGCCAGCAGCTCGACTTACAATGAGCAGTTCTTC; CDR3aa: CASSSTYNEQFF
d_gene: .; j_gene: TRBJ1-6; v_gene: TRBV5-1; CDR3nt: TGCGCCAGCAGCTTGGAGTCAGGACCCCTCCACTTT; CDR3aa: CASSLESGPLHF
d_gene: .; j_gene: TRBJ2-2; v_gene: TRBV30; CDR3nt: TGTGCCTGGAGTTTCACTAGACCCAACACCGGGGAGCTGTTTTTT; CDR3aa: CAWSFTRPNTGELFF
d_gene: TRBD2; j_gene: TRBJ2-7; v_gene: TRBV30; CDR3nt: TGTGCCTGGGATAGACTAGCGGGAGCCTACGAGCAGTACTTC; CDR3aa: CAWDRLAGAYEQYF
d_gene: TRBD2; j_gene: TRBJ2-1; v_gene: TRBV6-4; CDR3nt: TGTGCCAGCAGTGGGACTAGCGGGAGGAGTCCTAGAAATGAGCAGTTCTTC; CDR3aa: CASSGTSGRSPRNEQFF
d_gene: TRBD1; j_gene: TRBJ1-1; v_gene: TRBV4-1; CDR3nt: TGCGCCAGCAGCCACTGGACAGGGGGCTCCCTGAACACTGAAGCTTTCTTT; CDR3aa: CASSHWTGGSLNTEAFF
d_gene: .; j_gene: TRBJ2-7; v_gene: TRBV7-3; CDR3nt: TGTGCCAGCAGCCCCGGACAGGGTGGGGCGGGAGGGCCGGACGAGCAGTACTTC; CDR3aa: CASSPGQGGAGGPDEQYF
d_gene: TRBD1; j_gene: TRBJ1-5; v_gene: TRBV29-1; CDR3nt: TGCAGCGCCTTGACAGGGTGGGAGCGCAATCAGCCCCAGCATTTT; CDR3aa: CSALTGWERNQPQHF
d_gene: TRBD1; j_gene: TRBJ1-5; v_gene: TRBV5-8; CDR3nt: TGTGCCAGCAGCTTCCGGGACAGAGATCAGCCCCAGCATTTT; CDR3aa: CASSFRDRDQPQHF
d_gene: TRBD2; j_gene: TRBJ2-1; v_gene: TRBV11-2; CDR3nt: TGTGCCAGCAACCTGGGGGAGGGGTACTACAATGAGCAGTTCTTC; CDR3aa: CASNLGEGYYNEQFF
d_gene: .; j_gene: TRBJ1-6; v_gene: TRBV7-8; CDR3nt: TGTGCCAGCCCACAGGGTAATTCACCCCTCCACTTT; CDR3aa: CASPQGNSPLHF
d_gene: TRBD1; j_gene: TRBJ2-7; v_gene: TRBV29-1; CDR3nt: TGCAGCGCCGCCGATTCCCCGGACAGGGTAATCGAGCAGTACTTC; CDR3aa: CSAADSPDRVIEQYF